This TCR beta chain was documented in a study of identical twins. Findings and caveats of the study: There was an excess of low generation probability in the out-of-frame alpha sequences that twins shared. Whereas memory repertoires showed no such difference, abundant cord blood beta clonotypes carried fewer insertions.

Points on this clonotype: Its antigen remains unknown.

Template switching (which added a universal primer site) was used, and cDNA carried unique molecular identifiers. One entry per CDR3 protein, called by TCRdb with MiXCR from the 5' RACE reads. The data contain approximately 630,000 distinct CDR3 sequences, just over 7% of them singletons. Trimming took 1 base from V and 0 from J; bases not matched to a gene: 1. CDR3 length: 16 residues. Germline V gene data show CDR1 as MGHRA and CDR2 as YSYEKL. This sample was also put to use in a study of yellow fever vaccine responses in identical twins.

The clonotype originates from a woman between 18 and 29 years old in good health. J is TRBJ2-5 and V is TRBV4-1; TRBD2 matches 11 bases. The sequenced sample consisted of PBMCs. CDR3 amino acids: CASSQGLAGYQETQYF. The CDR3 DNA sequence: TGCGCCAGCAGCCAAGGACTAGCGGGGTACCAAGAGACCCAGTACTTC.